This T cell receptor beta chain stems from a study of T-cell memory formation after mild COVID-19. Study in general: Largely donor-specific TCR clusters were found.

This clonotype was observed at least ten times. CDR1 MDHEN and CDR2 SYDVKM come from the germline V gene. Trimming removed 3 bases at V and 0 bases at J, with 2 bases between. The CDR3 is 12 residues long. MiXCR, run by TCRdb on the 5' RACE reads, gives a single entry per CDR3 protein. The data contain 310,000 or so distinct CDR3 sequences, around 15% of them singletons. The sequence came from a young man who had mild COVID-19 (a few samples of this study predate the infection). Cell type and time point are not known. Sequenced sample: PBMCs or a T cell subset sorted from them (not recorded which). The V and J genes are TRBV28 and TRBJ1-1; D is undetermined. CDR3 protein: CASSFMNTEAFF. The CDR3 DNA sequence: TGTGCCAGCAGTTTTATGAACACTGAAGCTTTCTTT.